This TCR beta chain was profiled in a study of T-cell memory formation after mild COVID-19. The overall study: Clustering of TCRs was largely donor specific.

General study results and limits: Day 15 to 85 contractors were CD4/CD8 balanced; later expanders leaned CD4+.

TCRdb fed the 5' RACE reads into MiXCR, producing one record per CDR3 protein. The sample lists about 440,000 distinct CDR3 sequences; around 19% were seen once. The CDR3 totals 16 residues. V shed 0 bases and J 9 bases; nucleotides not matched to a gene: 10. Germline loops: CDR1 SGHRS, CDR2 YFSETQ. Details on this clonotype: Its specificity is not known.

The sequenced material came from PBMCs or a T cell subset sorted from them (not recorded which). This TCR came from an adult woman who had mild COVID-19 (a few samples of this study predate the infection). Cell type and time point are not known. The chain uses TRBV5-1 and TRBJ1-1; 11 bases line up with TRBD1. Here the CDR3 reads CASSLDGTGGPLQAFF. CDR3 DNA: TGCGCCAGCAGCTTGGACGGGACAGGGGGTCCCCTTCAAGCTTTCTTT.